The clone carrying this T cell receptor beta chain has only one observation. Its antigen is currently unknown. This entry comes from a study of T cell repertoires in cytomegalovirus infection. Study results and limitations: Carriers of CMV and the relevant HLA type were discriminated by public TCR beta frequency.

One entry per CDR3 protein results from TCRdb running MiXCR on the reads. The data contain approximately 270,000 distinct CDR3 sequences, approximately 22% of them singletons. V was shortened by 5 bases and J by 1 base, with 13 bases between the two germline ends. CDR1 is SGHRS and CDR2 is YFSETQ in the germline V gene. The CDR3 spans 15 residues. The chain couples TRBV5-1 to TRBJ1-5; TRBD1 might be the D (6 bases). This clonotype was sampled from a human donor in good health (CMV status not recorded). Some clones in this sample may be carry-over from other donors' samples. This specimen consisted of cultured PBMCs, obtained from culture after CMV antigen stimulation. In DNA, the CDR3 is TGCGCCAGCAGTAGGGGGGTAGGGAGCAATCAGCCCCAGCATTTT. Amino acid sequence: CASSRGVGSNQPQHF.